This T cell receptor (beta chain) was obtained from a study of T cell responses to AZD1222 COVID-19 vaccine. Assay: immunoSEQ multiplex PCR; the TCRdb copy retains only in-frame clones and omits some. The sample lists roughly 130,000 clones, just under 95% occurring once. With 5 bases clipped from V and 8 bases from J, the junction kept 6 bases outside the gene matches. Germline CDR1 and CDR2: SNHLY and FYNNEI. This CDR3 has 14 amino acids. The sequence was collected from an adult in good health. This material consisted of peripheral blood, taken on day 0 of AZD1222 vaccination. The chain carries TRBV2 and TRBJ1-4; 9 bases agree with TRBD1. The CDR3 DNA reads as TGTGCCAGCAGTCAGACAGGGGGATCCGAAAAACTGTTTTTT. Its translation: CASSQTGGSEKLFF.